This T cell receptor beta chain was identified during a study of blood T cells in healthy people across ages. This CDR3 is 15 amino acids long. Germline-derived CDR1 and CDR2 are MGHDK and SYGVNS. The donors, aged about 6 to 100, were healthy Caucasians from Russia. A second about 6 to 11 cycle PCR used barcoded and J-beta primers. Each cDNA molecule was tagged by a template-switch adaptor with 12 random nucleotides. Using its own MiXCR run on the 5' RACE reads, TCRdb lists one record per CDR3 protein. The data show more than 1.4 million distinct CDR3 sequences, approximately 42% seen once. Study-level findings and limits: Donors of long life had a larger count of naive CD4+ cells and greater diversity than aged donors. Per-million-T-cell TCR beta diversity fell roughly linearly with age.

Regarding this clonotype: What it binds is unknown.

The rearrangement joins TRBV25-1 to TRBJ2-5, with 8 bases identical to TRBD1. The tail of the sequence fits TRBJ2-1 better, so the J call may be wrong. The TCR originated in a woman between 18 and 30 years old in good health. Sample: blood. The CDR3 reads CASSRTGTPQETQFF. The CDR3 nucleotides read TGTGCCAGCTCTCGGACAGGGACTCCACAAGAGACCCAGTTCTTC.